This is a list of T cell receptor beta chains from one sample in a study of blood T cell repertoires in COVID-19. The data were produced by immunoSEQ multiplex PCR, yet TCRdb's version contains in-frame clones alone and is incomplete. Of under 500,000 clones detected, 70% to 90% appear once; the ten largest clones hold just under 2%. Sample: PBMCs or T cells enriched from blood (not recorded which). Source of these receptors: a woman aged 18-29 years with acute COVID-19. CDR3s include the opening cysteine and the closing phenylalanine or tryptophan.

j_call: TRBJ2-7
v_call: TRBV6-5
cdr3_aa: CASSYKGASYEQYF

j_call: TRBJ2-7
v_call: TRBV27
cdr3_aa: CASSIRQGQYEQYF

j_call: TRBJ2-5
v_call: TRBV27
cdr3_aa: CASSFQHRQETQYF

j_call: TRBJ2-1
v_call: TRBV5-6
cdr3_aa: CASSLGREAYNEQFF

j_call: TRBJ1-2
v_call: TRBV30
cdr3_aa: CAWSVRYRGRNGYTF

j_call: TRBJ1-2
v_call: TRBV25-1
cdr3_aa: CASRGSGPYGYTF

j_call: TRBJ2-1
v_call: TRBV9
cdr3_aa: CASSVGLANEQFF

j_call: TRBJ1-6
v_call: TRBV19
cdr3_aa: CASSITSLSPLHF

j_call: TRBJ2-7
v_call: TRBV9
cdr3_aa: CASSVTGTGRQEQYF

j_call: TRBJ1-1
v_call: TRBV13
cdr3_aa: CASSLAQGLNTEAFF

j_call: TRBJ1-5
v_call: TRBV28
cdr3_aa: CASSPNRGDQPQHF

j_call: TRBJ1-4
v_call: TRBV6-7
cdr3_aa: CASSWPTLNEKLFF

j_call: TRBJ2-2
v_call: TRBV7-7
cdr3_aa: CASSLDRVETGELFF

j_call: TRBJ1-6
v_call: TRBV7-2
cdr3_aa: CASSLGRVDNSPLHF

j_call: TRBJ2-1
v_call: TRBV2
cdr3_aa: CASSEAGMLAGGHHEQFF

j_call: TRBJ1-4
v_call: TRBV4-3
cdr3_aa: CASSPQGIWEKLFF

j_call: TRBJ1-1
v_call: TRBV7-6
cdr3_aa: CASSLGQYLMNTEAFF

j_call: TRBJ2-1
v_call: TRBV2
cdr3_aa: CASSERLGLAGDHEQFF

j_call: TRBJ1-1
v_call: TRBV27
cdr3_aa: CASGGQGAEAFF

j_call: TRBJ2-7
v_call: TRBV6-5
cdr3_aa: CASSGTGSYEQYF

j_call: TRBJ1-6
v_call: TRBV5-5
cdr3_aa: CASSHGQGGSYNSPLHF

j_call: TRBJ1-3
v_call: TRBV18
cdr3_aa: CASSPTAGTGGSFSGNTIYF

j_call: TRBJ1-4
v_call: TRBV27
cdr3_aa: CASSLIRQGPNEKLFF

j_call: TRBJ2-3
v_call: TRBV6-2/TRBV6-3
cdr3_aa: CASSYLMAGTDTQYF

j_call: TRBJ1-4
v_call: TRBV29-1
cdr3_aa: CSVHPGQDEKLFF

j_call: TRBJ1-2
v_call: TRBV6-5
cdr3_aa: CASRYDRVSGYTF

j_call: TRBJ1-2
v_call: TRBV6-4
cdr3_aa: CASSGGGARLTF

j_call: TRBJ1-3
v_call: TRBV10-2
cdr3_aa: CASRREQGTGHTIYF

j_call: TRBJ2-1
v_call: TRBV20-1
cdr3_aa: CSASGTGYYNEQFF

j_call: TRBJ2-3
v_call: TRBV19
cdr3_aa: CASSQGASTDTQYF

j_call: TRBJ2-1
v_call: TRBV6-5
cdr3_aa: CASSYRNEQFF

j_call: TRBJ1-2
v_call: TRBV5-1
cdr3_aa: CASSLAGTNYGYTF

j_call: TRBJ2-5
v_call: TRBV19
cdr3_aa: CASSMYGQETQYF

j_call: TRBJ2-3
v_call: TRBV28
cdr3_aa: CATGSGREGTDTQYF

j_call: TRBJ1-1
v_call: TRBV4-3
cdr3_aa: CASSQDWKGGNTEAFF

j_call: TRBJ1-1
v_call: TRBV7-9
cdr3_aa: CASTYLLGQGGEAFF

j_call: TRBJ1-1
v_call: TRBV7-2
cdr3_aa: CASSSGQAETEAFF

j_call: TRBJ1-6
v_call: TRBV19
cdr3_aa: CASSTTGFDSPLHF

j_call: TRBJ2-3
v_call: TRBV27
cdr3_aa: CASSWTGGADTQYF

j_call: TRBJ1-2
v_call: TRBV20-1
cdr3_aa: CSAIAGNGYTF

j_call: TRBJ2-5
v_call: TRBV7-9
cdr3_aa: CASSFTRPGLAEGVAQYF

j_call: TRBJ2-1
v_call: TRBV7-2
cdr3_aa: CASSLRISGRARYNEQFF

j_call: TRBJ1-5
v_call: TRBV6-6
cdr3_aa: CASSYSGRGNQPQHF

j_call: TRBJ1-1
v_call: TRBV11-2
cdr3_aa: CASRYGQGAYTEAFF

j_call: TRBJ2-3
v_call: TRBV7-6
cdr3_aa: CASSRTGGGTDTQYF

j_call: TRBJ2-1
v_call: TRBV10-1
cdr3_aa: CASSDRGTSGSNEQFF

j_call: TRBJ1-5
v_call: TRBV9
cdr3_aa: CASSVSGGLQPQHF

j_call: TRBJ2-6
v_call: TRBV18
cdr3_aa: CASSPSGATGANVLTF

j_call: TRBJ1-3
v_call: TRBV2
cdr3_aa: CASSELARTGNTIYF

j_call: TRBJ1-2
v_call: TRBV5-1
cdr3_aa: CASSLSQGTHGYTF

j_call: TRBJ2-7
v_call: TRBV6-5
cdr3_aa: CASIRTGYEQYF

j_call: TRBJ2-6
v_call: TRBV6-5
cdr3_aa: CASTFAGNGANVLTF

j_call: TRBJ1-2
v_call: TRBV29-1
cdr3_aa: CSARQQVGYGYTF

j_call: TRBJ1-1
v_call: TRBV13
cdr3_aa: CASSTGQNTEAFF

j_call: TRBJ2-7
v_call: TRBV28
cdr3_aa: CASSLRGLAGVGEQYF

j_call: TRBJ1-3
v_call: TRBV5-1
cdr3_aa: CASTRGDSGNTIYF

j_call: TRBJ2-1
v_call: TRBV19
cdr3_aa: CASSIYSRGDNEQFF

j_call: TRBJ2-2
v_call: TRBV6-5
cdr3_aa: CASSYGGGNTGELFF

j_call: TRBJ1-2
v_call: TRBV18
cdr3_aa: CASSPGTGKSYGYTF